These T cell receptor beta chains were read from a single sample in a study of shared clonotypes between healthy human individuals. Method: immunoSEQ multiplex PCR; TCRdb's copy keeps in-frame clones and lacks some. The data hold 100,000 to 120,000 clones, with around 66% observed a single time. The sample taken for sequencing was memory CD8+ T cells sorted from blood. Receptor source: a woman in her 30s in good health. Each CDR3 is given without its conserved first and last residue.

j_call: TRBJ2-7; v_call: TRBV7-6; cdr3_aa: ASSQRETYEQY
j_call: TRBJ1-1; v_call: TRBV29-1; cdr3_aa: SVEENTGQGAF
j_call: TRBJ1-2; v_call: TRBV6-5; cdr3_aa: ASSYLPDSNYGYT
j_call: TRBJ2-1; v_call: TRBV19; cdr3_aa: ASTLSGPPSYNEQF
j_call: TRBJ2-7; v_call: TRBV14; cdr3_aa: ASSQDGDGTSGSYEQY
j_call: TRBJ2-7; v_call: TRBV27; cdr3_aa: ASRSTLVSYEQY
j_call: TRBJ2-7; v_call: TRBV10-3; cdr3_aa: AIRGTVGSEQY
j_call: TRBJ2-6; v_call: TRBV30; cdr3_aa: AWSTMLLGETGANVLT
j_call: TRBJ1-1; v_call: TRBV27; cdr3_aa: ASSLSPLTEAF
j_call: TRBJ1-1; v_call: TRBV5-6; cdr3_aa: ASIPGTENTEAF
j_call: TRBJ2-1; v_call: TRBV7-6; cdr3_aa: ASSLSVSSYNEQF
j_call: TRBJ1-2; v_call: TRBV2; cdr3_aa: ASSERGGNYGYT
j_call: TRBJ1-2; v_call: TRBV10-3; cdr3_aa: ASSFRPSYRYGYT
j_call: TRBJ1-5; v_call: TRBV4-1; cdr3_aa: ASSQDATAYQPQH
j_call: TRBJ2-7; v_call: TRBV19; cdr3_aa: ASSMLGSRDEQY
j_call: TRBJ2-1; v_call: TRBV6-4; cdr3_aa: ASSDSLAGYNEQF
j_call: NA; v_call: TRBV7-9; cdr3_aa: ASSFQGVDEQY
j_call: TRBJ1-1; v_call: TRBV7-9; cdr3_aa: ASSLSRTEAF